Listed below are T cell receptor beta chains from one sample, sequenced in a study of CD8 T cells in ankylosing spondylitis. TCRdb independently ran MiXCR on the 5' RACE reads; one entry per CDR3 protein. In the table there are around 300,000 distinct CDR3 sequences, about 15% of which are singletons. The source material was blood, either unsorted or a sorted T cell fraction (not recorded which). Every receptor here comes from a male donor with ankylosing spondylitis or in good health (not recorded which). Both conserved end residues are part of each CDR3. A D gene is named only where the DNA matches it firmly. Clone size appears in some rows only: once, few, many, or a class for an expanded clone.

abundance: NA
d_gene: NA
j_gene: TRBJ1-2
v_gene: TRBV7-2
CDR3nt: TGTGCCAGCAGCCAAGGAAGGGCGGGGACTAAAGTCTATGGCTACACCTTC
CDR3aa: CASSQGRAGTKVYGYTF

abundance: NA
d_gene: NA
j_gene: TRBJ2-7
v_gene: TRBV4-1
CDR3nt: TGCGCCAGCAGCCAAGATGGATCTGGAGCGAGGGAGCAGTACTTC
CDR3aa: CASSQDGSGAREQYF

abundance: NA
d_gene: NA
j_gene: TRBJ2-1
v_gene: TRBV21-1
CDR3nt: TGTGCCAGCAGCAAGGGGGTTAGGGACAGGAGTGCGAATGAGCAGTTCTTC
CDR3aa: CASSKGVRDRSANEQFF

abundance: NA
d_gene: NA
j_gene: TRBJ2-1
v_gene: TRBV29-1
CDR3nt: TGCAGCGTTGGTGTGGGCTCGAGGGCAATCGAGCAGTTCTTC
CDR3aa: CSVGVGSRAIEQFF

abundance: few
d_gene: TRBD1
j_gene: TRBJ2-1
v_gene: TRBV29-1
CDR3nt: TGCAGCGTTGTAGGGACAGGGGGCCCTGAGCAGTTCTTC
CDR3aa: CSVVGTGGPEQFF

abundance: many
d_gene: NA
j_gene: TRBJ2-2
v_gene: TRBV5-1
CDR3nt: TGCGCCAGCAGCTTGGGCAGCGGGCCGAACACCGGGGAGCTGTTTTTT
CDR3aa: CASSLGSGPNTGELFF

abundance: few
d_gene: TRBD2
j_gene: TRBJ2-5
v_gene: TRBV7-2
CDR3nt: TGTGCCAGCAGCATAGCGGGTCCCAGGTTCCAAGAGACCCAGTACTTC
CDR3aa: CASSIAGPRFQETQYF

abundance: few
d_gene: TRBD2
j_gene: TRBJ2-1
v_gene: TRBV12-3/TRBV12-4
CDR3nt: TGTGCCAGCAGTCCGACTAGCGGGAGCCCCAGGGAGCAGTTCTTC
CDR3aa: CASSPTSGSPREQFF

abundance: NA
d_gene: NA
j_gene: TRBJ2-3
v_gene: TRBV13
CDR3nt: TGTGCCAGCAGGAGGTCAGGACAGCCCACAGATACGCAGTATTTT
CDR3aa: CASRRSGQPTDTQYF

abundance: few
d_gene: NA
j_gene: TRBJ1-2
v_gene: TRBV12-3/TRBV12-4
CDR3nt: TGTGCCTTCTGTTTAGGAGGACATCTGCCCATATCAGGCTATGGCTACACCTTC
CDR3aa: CAFCLGGHLPISGYGYTF

abundance: NA
d_gene: TRBD1
j_gene: TRBJ1-3
v_gene: TRBV6-1
CDR3nt: TGTGCCAGCAGTACGGACAGGGATGGAAACACCATATATTTT
CDR3aa: CASSTDRDGNTIYF

abundance: many
d_gene: TRBD1
j_gene: TRBJ1-6
v_gene: TRBV10-3
CDR3nt: TGTGCCATCAGTGGCGGGACAGGGGACGTCGCCCTCCACTTT
CDR3aa: CAISGGTGDVALHF

abundance: few
d_gene: NA
j_gene: TRBJ1-5
v_gene: TRBV19
CDR3nt: TGTGCCAGTAGTGTCCTGTGGGGGAATCAGCCCCAGCATTTT
CDR3aa: CASSVLWGNQPQHF

abundance: few
d_gene: TRBD2
j_gene: TRBJ2-5
v_gene: TRBV20-1
CDR3nt: TGCAGTGCTAGCGTAGCGGGAGGGCGAGGGACCCAGTACTTC
CDR3aa: CSASVAGGRGTQYF

abundance: many
d_gene: TRBD1
j_gene: TRBJ2-1
v_gene: TRBV5-1
CDR3nt: TGCGCCAGCAGCGCACAGGGGAATGAGCAGTTCTTC
CDR3aa: CASSAQGNEQFF

abundance: NA
d_gene: TRBD2
j_gene: TRBJ2-1
v_gene: TRBV3-1
CDR3nt: TGTGCCAGCAGCCGAGCTAGCGGGCGGTCCTACAATGAGCAGTTCTTC
CDR3aa: CASSRASGRSYNEQFF

abundance: many
d_gene: NA
j_gene: TRBJ2-7
v_gene: TRBV5-1
CDR3nt: TGCGCCAGCAGAAGAGAGGGGGTTAGCTCCTACGAGCAGTACTTC
CDR3aa: CASRREGVSSYEQYF

abundance: few
d_gene: NA
j_gene: TRBJ1-2
v_gene: TRBV6-1
CDR3nt: TGTGCCAGTACTTCAGACGGGGGCTATGGCTACACCTTC
CDR3aa: CASTSDGGYGYTF

abundance: NA
d_gene: NA
j_gene: TRBJ1-4
v_gene: TRBV4-1
CDR3nt: TGCGCCAGCAGCCAGCAGGGAGTGGAAAAACTGTTTTTT
CDR3aa: CASSQQGVEKLFF

abundance: few
d_gene: NA
j_gene: TRBJ1-4
v_gene: TRBV6-1
CDR3nt: TGTGCCAGCAGCAGGGGACCGACTACCGAAAAACTGTTTTTT
CDR3aa: CASSRGPTTEKLFF

abundance: many
d_gene: NA
j_gene: TRBJ1-5
v_gene: TRBV6-1
CDR3nt: TGTGCCAGCAGTGAACAGGGCAATCAGCCCCAGCATTTT
CDR3aa: CASSEQGNQPQHF

abundance: few
d_gene: TRBD1
j_gene: TRBJ2-5
v_gene: TRBV5-1
CDR3nt: TGCGCCAGCAGCTTTTCCGGGACAGGGCAAGAGACCCAGTACTTC
CDR3aa: CASSFSGTGQETQYF

abundance: NA
d_gene: NA
j_gene: TRBJ2-7
v_gene: TRBV18
CDR3nt: TGTGCCAGCTCTCCAAGTTTACAGGGCGGGGAGTACTTC
CDR3aa: CASSPSLQGGEYF

abundance: few
d_gene: NA
j_gene: TRBJ1-1
v_gene: TRBV7-8
CDR3nt: TGTGCCAGCAGCTTGGATGGTAATATGAACACTGAAGCTTTCTTT
CDR3aa: CASSLDGNMNTEAFF

abundance: NA
d_gene: TRBD1
j_gene: TRBJ2-7
v_gene: TRBV5-1
CDR3nt: TGCGCCAGCAGCACGTCCGGGACAGCTGTTTCCTACGAGCAGTACTTC
CDR3aa: CASSTSGTAVSYEQYF

abundance: NA
d_gene: NA
j_gene: TRBJ2-2
v_gene: TRBV4-2
CDR3nt: TGTGCCAGCAGCCAAGATGAGGGAAGTATGGCCGGGGAGCTGTTTTTT
CDR3aa: CASSQDEGSMAGELFF

abundance: NA
d_gene: TRBD1
j_gene: TRBJ2-2
v_gene: TRBV12-3/TRBV12-4
CDR3nt: TGTGCCAGCAGGGGCCGGGGGACAGGGACCGGGGAGCTGTTTTTT
CDR3aa: CASRGRGTGTGELFF

abundance: NA
d_gene: NA
j_gene: TRBJ2-5
v_gene: TRBV4-2
CDR3nt: TGTGCCAGCAGCCCCGGGACTTTGGGAGATCGAGAGACCCAGTACTTC
CDR3aa: CASSPGTLGDRETQYF

abundance: few
d_gene: NA
j_gene: TRBJ2-1
v_gene: TRBV9
CDR3nt: TGTGCCAGCAGCGCCCCCCAAGTGGCGGGGTACAATGAGCAGTTCTTC
CDR3aa: CASSAPQVAGYNEQFF

abundance: NA
d_gene: TRBD1
j_gene: TRBJ2-7
v_gene: TRBV5-1
CDR3nt: TGCGCCAGCAGCTTGGCCTCCGGGACAGGTCTCTACGAGCAGTACTTC
CDR3aa: CASSLASGTGLYEQYF

abundance: few
d_gene: NA
j_gene: TRBJ1-2
v_gene: TRBV20-1
CDR3nt: TGCAGTGCTCCCCCCCTGGCCGGCTACACCTTC
CDR3aa: CSAPPLAGYTF

abundance: few
d_gene: TRBD2
j_gene: TRBJ2-5
v_gene: TRBV4-2
CDR3nt: TGTGCCAGCAGCCAGGCCGGGACTAGCGGCCAAGAGACCCAGTACTTC
CDR3aa: CASSQAGTSGQETQYF

abundance: NA
d_gene: TRBD2
j_gene: TRBJ2-5
v_gene: TRBV20-1
CDR3nt: TGCAGTGCCGACGTAGCGGGGGTCACGGCGGGGTTAGAGACCCAGTACTTC
CDR3aa: CSADVAGVTAGLETQYF

abundance: NA
d_gene: NA
j_gene: TRBJ2-5
v_gene: TRBV11-3
CDR3nt: TGTGCCAGCAGCTTGGCCGGGGAAGGGGAGACCCAGTACTTC
CDR3aa: CASSLAGEGETQYF

abundance: NA
d_gene: TRBD1
j_gene: TRBJ1-2
v_gene: TRBV2
CDR3nt: TGTGCCAGCAGCGCTAACAGGGGGGCTAACTATGGCTACACCTTC
CDR3aa: CASSANRGANYGYTF

abundance: NA
d_gene: TRBD1
j_gene: TRBJ2-1
v_gene: TRBV4-1
CDR3nt: TGCGCCAGCAGCCAAGGGACAGGGGCCTCCTACAATGAGCAGTTCTTC
CDR3aa: CASSQGTGASYNEQFF

abundance: NA
d_gene: TRBD1
j_gene: TRBJ2-7
v_gene: TRBV3-1
CDR3nt: TGTGCCAGCAGTGACCCGGGACAGACCTACGAGCAGTACTTC
CDR3aa: CASSDPGQTYEQYF

abundance: few
d_gene: TRBD2
j_gene: TRBJ2-3
v_gene: TRBV10-1
CDR3nt: TGCGCCAGCAGTGAGTCGGGCGGGAGAGATACGCAGTATTTT
CDR3aa: CASSESGGRDTQYF

abundance: NA
d_gene: NA
j_gene: TRBJ2-7
v_gene: TRBV10-3
CDR3nt: TGTGCCATCAGTTTGGGCAGGGGCGACTACGAGCAGTACTTC
CDR3aa: CAISLGRGDYEQYF

abundance: once
d_gene: NA
j_gene: TRBJ1-5
v_gene: TRBV7-2
CDR3nt: TGTGCCAGCAGAAAGGAGTTAGGTCAGCCCCAGCATTTT
CDR3aa: CASRKELGQPQHF

abundance: NA
d_gene: NA
j_gene: TRBJ2-6
v_gene: TRBV3-1
CDR3nt: TGTGCCAGCAGCCATCCGGGTACTGGGGCCAACGTCCTGACTTTC
CDR3aa: CASSHPGTGANVLTF

abundance: NA
d_gene: TRBD1
j_gene: TRBJ2-1
v_gene: TRBV27
CDR3nt: TGTGCCAGCAGTTTCGACAGGGGCACCTACAATGAGCAGTTCTTC
CDR3aa: CASSFDRGTYNEQFF

abundance: NA
d_gene: NA
j_gene: TRBJ2-1
v_gene: TRBV5-1
CDR3nt: TGCGCCAGCAGCGACCCCAGGACTGGATTGTATGAGCAGTTCTTC
CDR3aa: CASSDPRTGLYEQFF

abundance: medium-sized
d_gene: NA
j_gene: TRBJ2-3
v_gene: TRBV20-1
CDR3nt: TGCAGTGCTAGGCCATTTTCTAGCACAGATACGCAGTATTTT
CDR3aa: CSARPFSSTDTQYF

abundance: few
d_gene: NA
j_gene: TRBJ1-5
v_gene: TRBV20-1
CDR3nt: TGCAGTGCTTCCACGGCAGGTATACAGCCCCAGCATTTT
CDR3aa: CSASTAGIQPQHF

abundance: few
d_gene: NA
j_gene: TRBJ2-3
v_gene: TRBV9
CDR3nt: TGTGCCAGCAGCGTCAAAGGAGGGGCCATGCCATCTAGCACAGATACGCAGTATTTT
CDR3aa: CASSVKGGAMPSSTDTQYF

abundance: many
d_gene: NA
j_gene: TRBJ2-5
v_gene: TRBV5-1
CDR3nt: TGCGCCAGCAGCTTACCAGGGGAGAAGACCCAGTACTTC
CDR3aa: CASSLPGEKTQYF

abundance: NA
d_gene: NA
j_gene: TRBJ1-2
v_gene: TRBV12-3/TRBV12-4
CDR3nt: TGTGCCAGCAGTACCAGGGGTTCAGGCTATGGCTACACCTTC
CDR3aa: CASSTRGSGYGYTF

abundance: NA
d_gene: NA
j_gene: TRBJ2-5
v_gene: TRBV5-6
CDR3nt: TGTGCCAGCAGCTTGGGCTGGAGAGAGACCCAGTACTTC
CDR3aa: CASSLGWRETQYF

abundance: few
d_gene: TRBD1
j_gene: TRBJ1-1
v_gene: TRBV27
CDR3nt: TGTGCCAGCAGACAGACAGGGGGGAGGACTGAAGCTTTCTTT
CDR3aa: CASRQTGGRTEAFF

abundance: NA
d_gene: TRBD2
j_gene: TRBJ2-7
v_gene: TRBV18
CDR3nt: TGTGCCAGCTCACCACAGCGGGATTCCTACGAGCAGTACTTC
CDR3aa: CASSPQRDSYEQYF

abundance: NA
d_gene: NA
j_gene: TRBJ2-1
v_gene: TRBV29-1
CDR3nt: TGCAGCGCCTCTTCGGGGGAGCAGTTCTTC
CDR3aa: CSASSGEQFF

abundance: NA
d_gene: NA
j_gene: TRBJ2-6
v_gene: TRBV2
CDR3nt: TGTGCCAGCAGTGAGGGGGGGGCCAACGTCCTGACTTTC
CDR3aa: CASSEGGANVLTF

abundance: few
d_gene: NA
j_gene: TRBJ1-5
v_gene: TRBV20-1
CDR3nt: TGCAGTGCTCCTCCAGATTGGGGAAGCAATCAGCCCCAGCATTTT
CDR3aa: CSAPPDWGSNQPQHF